A selection of T cell receptor beta chains follows, all from one sample in a study of T-cell memory formation after mild COVID-19. A single record per CDR3 protein comes from TCRdb applying MiXCR to the 5' RACE reads. Counted here are approximately 50,000 distinct CDR3 sequences, 9.5% to 15% occurring once; the ten biggest clones make up more than 20%. Sequenced material: PBMCs or a T cell subset sorted from them (not recorded which). The receptors shown here come from a man between 18 and 35 years old who had mild COVID-19 (a few samples of this study predate the infection). Cell type and time point are not known. CDR3s include the opening cysteine and the closing phenylalanine or tryptophan.

TRBJ1-1 TRBV12-3/TRBV12-4 CASVKKGQGNTEAFF
TRBJ2-1 TRBV7-2 CASSFGGGDEQFF
TRBJ1-2 TRBV20-1 CSASLRLGYTF
TRBJ2-1 TRBV28 CASWSANEQFF
TRBJ1-1 TRBV5-1 CASSLEGIGNTEAFF
TRBJ2-3 TRBV7-3 CASSLSRATDTQYF
TRBJ2-1 TRBV7-8 CASSASGGPSYNEQFF
TRBJ1-1 TRBV5-1 CASSRTTGYSNTEAFF
TRBJ2-5 TRBV7-2 CASSYQETQYF
TRBJ2-1 TRBV3-1 CASSQLEGPKYNEQFF
TRBJ1-1 TRBV12-3/TRBV12-4 CASSWTGRAEAFF
TRBJ2-1 TRBV5-1 CASSRRGAEQFF
TRBJ1-6 TRBV20-1 CSARVVGPGGNSPLHF